The 29 T cell receptor beta chains in this list originate from one sample, sequenced in a study of breast tumors, draining lymph nodes, adjacent tissues. TCRdb reprocessed the multiplex PCR reads with MiXCR, giving one entry per CDR3 protein. Here the sample spans 150,000 to 200,000 distinct CDR3 sequences, about 32% being singletons. The lymph nodes were axillary draining lymph nodes from breast cancer patients. Sequencing input: axillary lymph node tissue. These receptor sequences come from a female donor with breast cancer. Some clones in this sample may be carry-over from other donors' samples.

This clonotype occurred many times. The V gene is TRBV2, the J gene TRBJ2-5, with D uncertain. Germline values: CDR1 SNHLY, CDR2 FYNNEI. V dropped 3 bases and J dropped 7 bases, with 3 bases sitting between them. The CDR3 contains 10 residues. The CDR3 DNA follows: TGTGCCAGCAGTGAGTTGACCCAGTACTTC. The encoded protein is CASSELTQYF.

The chain has TRBV3-1 and TRBJ1-4; 9 bases match TRBD1. CDR3 size: 15 residues. V trimming: 4 bases; J trimming: 8 bases; junction bases outside the gene matches: 8. CDR1 and CDR2 from the germline V gene are LGHDT and YNNKEL (reference sequence). The CDR3 here is CASSPTGTGNEKLFF. CDR3 coding DNA: TGTGCCAGCAGCCCGACGGGGACAGGGAACGAAAAACTGTTTTTT.

To note about this clonotype: Given a much more abundant clone one base away, this may be a read error. The chain has TRBV5-5 and TRBJ1-2, with D possibly TRBD1 on 5 matching bases. The CDR3 sequence is 15 residues long. The V end lost 5 bases, the J end lost 6 bases, and 20 bases lay between the germline ends. The germline V gene encodes CDR1 SGHKS and CDR2 YYEKEE (reference sequence). CDR3 residues: CASSYQDTGLNGYTF. DNA for the CDR3: TGTGCCAGCAGTTATCAAGACACGGGGCTTAATGGCTACACCTTC.

This chain connects TRBV20-1 to TRBJ2-5, with a tentative D call TRBD2 (5 bases). The ends were cut back, 6 bases at V and 5 bases at J, with 19 bases in the middle. Germline CDR1 and CDR2: DFQATT and SNEGSKA (reference sequence). The CDR3 is 14 amino acids. The CDR3 reads CSAGRRPGGETQYF. Here the CDR3 DNA reads TGCAGTGCCGGACGTAGACCAGGCGGGGAGACCCAGTACTTC.

In this sample, this clonotype turned up many times. V and J are TRBV4-1 and TRBJ2-5; D not resolved. Germline assignment: CDR1 MGHRA and CDR2 YSYEKL. This CDR3 region has 14 residues. V lost 0 bases and J 6 bases, leaving 11 bases between the germline ends. The CDR3 nucleotides are TGCGCCAGCAGCCAAGATGTTCTTCGAAAGACCCAGTACTTC. It encodes CASSQDVLRKTQYF.

This clonotype was picked up many times. J is TRBJ1-2 and V is TRBV6-1; D gene uncertain. The V gene lost 10 bases and the J gene lost 0 bases, with 15 bases spanning the gap. This CDR3 has 14 amino acids. Germline CDR1 MNHNS, CDR2 SASEGT. The CDR3 spells CATGVLTANYGYTF. CDR3 nucleotide sequence: TGTGCCACCGGGGTTTTAACAGCTAACTATGGCTACACCTTC.

This clonotype was recorded at least ten times. The chain links TRBV5-6 to TRBJ2-5, with TRBD2 identical over 8 bases. This CDR3 region has 15 residues. Per the germline V gene, CDR1 is SGHDT and CDR2 is YYEEEE. V gave up 2 bases and J gave up 4 bases; unmatched junction bases: 7. In nucleotides, the CDR3 is TGTGCCAGCAGCTTCAGCGGGGGTGGTAGAGAGACCCAGTACTTC. Protein: CASSFSGGGRETQYF.

This clonotype was seen ten or more times. The V call is TRBV14, the J call TRBJ2-1; the match to TRBD1 covers 10 bases. The CDR3 is made up of 15 amino acids. V shed 4 bases, J shed 8 bases, and the junction held 8 bases outside the gene matches. Germline CDR1 SGHDN, CDR2 FVKESK. The CDR3 sequence is CASSPGTGVVYEQFF. The CDR3 region has the DNA TGTGCCAGCAGCCCCGGGACAGGGGTCGTCTATGAGCAGTTCTTC.

This clonotype was recorded many times. The V call is TRBV6-5, the J call TRBJ1-2, with D unclear. CDR3 length equals 13 residues. From germline, CDR1 is MNHEY and CDR2 SVGAGI. Trimming pared 0 bases from V and 8 bases from J, leaving 10 bases between. CDR3 loop: CASSYSGSRGYTF. In DNA form, the CDR3 reads TGTGCCAGCAGTTACTCGGGGAGCCGCGGCTACACCTTC.

This clonotype came up a few times. A much larger clone sits a single nucleotide away, making a read error possible. The V call is TRBV14, the J call TRBJ1-6; D gene unclear. The CDR3 consists of 15 residues. Germline assignment: CDR1 SGHDN and CDR2 FVKESK. For the CDR3, the DNA is TGTGCCAGCAGCCAGATCAATGATTATAATTCACCCCCCCACTTT. Translating it yields CASSQINDYNSPPHF.

The chain uses TRBV30 and TRBJ1-2; a possible D gene is TRBD1 (5 bases). The CDR3 covers 11 residues. The V end lost 8 bases, the J end lost 1 base, and 8 bases lay between the germline ends. Germline V gene data show CDR1 as GTSNPN and CDR2 as SVGIG (reference sequence). CDR3: CAGGYNYGYTF. In DNA form, the CDR3 reads TGTGCCGGGGGGTATAACTATGGCTACACCTTC.

A few counts support this clonotype. This may be a read error, as it is one base from a much larger clone. The rearrangement links TRBV20-1 to TRBJ2-6; tentatively, D is TRBD1 or TRBD2 (7 bases each). Germline V gives CDR1 DFQATT, CDR2 SNEGSKA (reference sequence). This CDR3 region has 13 residues. DNA of the CDR3: TGCAGTGCTAGAGCAGGGGGGGCCAACGCCCTGACTTTC. It codes for CSARAGGANALTF.

The chain is built from TRBV18 and TRBJ2-1; TRBD1 agrees at 10 bases. This CDR3 spans 15 amino acids. Trimming removed 6 bases from V and 6 bases from J; junction bases left unmatched: 8. Germline V gives CDR1 KGHSH, CDR2 LQKENI. The DNA for the CDR3 is TGTGCCAGCTCGTCGGGACAGGGGACGGGCAATGAGCAGTTCTTC. Translation: CASSSGQGTGNEQFF.

Only a few counts were recorded for this clonotype. J is TRBJ1-1 and V is TRBV20-1, with a tentative D call TRBD1 (5 bases). The CDR3 loop spans 15 amino acids. CDR1 is DFQATT, CDR2 SNEGSKA, per germline (reference sequence). V lost 0 bases to trimming and J lost 7 bases, with 18 bases between them. The CDR3 here is CSARDLAEGRNEAFF. CDR3 nucleotide sequence: TGCAGTGCTAGAGATTTGGCGGAGGGACGGAATGAAGCTTTCTTT.

This clonotype was observed a few times. This may be a read error: a much more frequent sequence differs by one nucleotide. This rearrangement joins TRBV6-5 to TRBJ2-5; possibly TRBD2 for D (5 bases). The length of the CDR3 is 11 residues. Between the trimmed V and J ends, which lost 5 bases and 7 bases, there was a span of 8 bases. Germline V lookup: CDR1 MNHEY, CDR2 SVGAGI. CDR3 sequence reads: CASSHGGTQYF. CDR3 DNA: TGTGCCAGCAGTCACGGAGGGACCCAGTACTTC.

The chain employs TRBV12-3 or TRBV12-4 and TRBJ1-1; D uncertain. This CDR3 has 14 amino acids. The germline V and J ends were trimmed by 9 bases and 0 bases, with 14 bases remaining between them. The CDR3 here is CASSGPPMNTEAFF. CDR3 nucleotide sequence: TGTGCCAGTAGCGGGCCCCCCATGAACACTGAAGCTTTCTTT.

The rearrangement links TRBV7-2 to TRBJ2-7; 8 bases are shared with TRBD2. The germline gives CDR1 SGHTA, CDR2 FQGNSA. The CDR3 sequence is 15 residues long. The junction had 9 bases not matched to a gene; V was cut back by 5 bases and J by 3 bases. This chain's CDR3 is CASSPGGGLVYEQYF. CDR3 coding DNA: TGTGCCAGCAGCCCCGGGGGGGGACTTGTCTACGAGCAGTACTTC. Combining the CDR3 with reference TRBV7-2 and TRBJ2-7 gives the whole variable domain GAGVSQSPSNKVTEKGKDVELRCDPISGHTALYWYRQSLGQGLEFLIYFQGNSAPDKSGLPSDRFSAERTGGSVSTLTIQRTQQEDSAVYLCASSPGGGLVYEQYFGPGTRLTVT.

About this clonotype itself: This may be a read error: a much more frequent sequence differs by one nucleotide. The chain uses TRBV20-1 and TRBJ2-7; possible D gene TRBD1, 5 bases. Trimming took 6 bases from V and 0 from J, leaving 21 bases between them. The CDR3 totals 16 residues. The germline CDR1 and CDR2 sequences are DFQATT and SNEGSKA (reference sequence). CDR3 in DNA: TGCAGTGCCAGATACCCCCAGACAGCGACCTCCTACGAGCAGTACTTC. It specifies CSARYPQTATSYEQYF.

The sample holds a few counts of this clonotype. The chain employs TRBV18 and TRBJ2-2; D unresolved. V lost 3 bases and J 0 bases, leaving 17 bases between the germline ends. CDR3 length: 18 amino acids. Per germline, CDR1 KGHSH and CDR2 LQKENI. The CDR3 loop is CASSPEITKFANTGELFF. In nucleotides, the CDR3 is TGTGCCAGCTCACCGGAAATAACGAAGTTCGCGAACACCGGGGAGCTGTTTTTT. Complete variable domain (other parts from reference TRBV18 and TRBJ2-2): NAGVMQNPRHLVRRRGQEARLRCSPMKGHSHVYWYRQLPEEGLKFMVYLQKENIIDESGMPKERFSAEFPKEGPSILRIQQVVRGDSAAYFCASSPEITKFANTGELFFGEGSRLTVL.

This chain connects TRBV28 to TRBJ1-3, with D possibly matching TRBD1 (6 bases). The germline CDR1 and CDR2 sequences are MDHEN and SYDVKM. Between the trimmed V and J ends, which lost 1 base and 3 bases, there was a span of 16 bases. This CDR3 has 17 residues. The CDR3 loop reads CASSLFDPGAGGNTIYF. The CDR3 DNA sequence: TGTGCCAGCAGTTTATTCGACCCGGGGGCTGGTGGAAACACCATATATTTT.

Many counts were recorded for this clonotype. This chain joins TRBV6-5 and TRBJ1-5; the D gene is possibly TRBD1 (6 bases). V was trimmed by 7 bases and J by 5 bases, leaving 12 bases between them. The germline V gene encodes CDR1 MNHEY and CDR2 SVGAGI. CDR3 length equals 13 residues. The CDR3 protein is CASTRGRDQPQHF. CDR3 DNA sequence: TGTGCCAGCACCCGGGGGCGAGATCAGCCCCAGCATTTT.

The chain's CDR3 is CASSLGDRVNNEKLFF. CDR3 sequence (DNA): TGTGCCAGCAGTTTAGGGGACAGGGTCAACAATGAAAAACTGTTTTTT. The chain couples TRBV12-3 or TRBV12-4 to TRBJ1-4; 9 bases agree with TRBD1. The CDR3 extends over 16 amino acids. J lost 5 bases, V lost 1 base, and 5 bases had no gene match.

There are many counts of this clonotype. V usage is TRBV20-1 and J usage is TRBJ1-6; possible D gene TRBD1, 6 bases. This CDR3 contains 15 residues. Trimming took 6 bases from V and 7 from J, leaving 19 bases between them. The germline V gene encodes CDR1 DFQATT and CDR2 SNEGSKA (reference sequence). The CDR3 region is CSANTKGGPNSPLHF. The CDR3 DNA reads as TGCAGTGCCAACACAAAAGGGGGTCCAAATTCACCCCTCCACTTT.

This clonotype was counted at least ten times. V and J are TRBV20-1 and TRBJ2-1; 8 positions agree with TRBD2. The CDR3 loop spans 15 amino acids. With V trimmed by 5 bases and J by 5 bases, 11 bases remained unmatched. The germline gives CDR1 DFQATT, CDR2 SNEGSKA (reference sequence). The CDR3 sequence is CSAPPPSGPDNEQFF. CDR3 nucleotides: TGCAGTGCTCCCCCCCCTAGCGGGCCGGACAATGAGCAGTTCTTC.

Notes on this clonotype: It may be a read error: a sequence one base away is much more abundant. This rearrangement joins TRBV20-1 to TRBJ2-1; TRBD1 agrees at 12 bases. The germline V gene encodes CDR1 DFQATT and CDR2 SNEGSKA (reference sequence). J lost 6 bases, V lost 5 bases, and 11 bases had no gene match. The CDR3 has 16 residues. This chain's CDR3 is CSAVTGTGGSGNEQFF. Written as DNA, the CDR3 is TGCAGTGCTGTAACCGGGACAGGGGGCTCCGGCAATGAGCAGTTCTTC.

This clonotype came up many times. The chain recombines TRBV6-5 with TRBJ2-5, with 11 bases aligning to TRBD1. The ends lost 4 bases at V and 2 bases at J; junction bases unmatched: 0. CDR1 and CDR2 from the germline V gene are MNHEY and SVGAGI. The CDR3 is 14 amino acids. The CDR3 region is CASSWDRGQETQYF. The CDR3 DNA reads as TGTGCCAGCAGTTGGGACAGGGGGCAAGAGACCCAGTACTTC.

This clonotype was observed many times. The gene calls are TRBV15 and TRBJ1-2, with D perhaps TRBD1 (6 bases). Per germline, CDR1 LNHNV and CDR2 YYDKDF (reference sequence). V was shortened by 2 bases and J by 4 bases, with 14 bases between the two germline ends. The CDR3 extends over 15 amino acids. In DNA form, the CDR3 reads TGTGCCACCAGCAGATTCGACAGGCCCTTCTATGGCTACACCTTC. It is translated as CATSRFDRPFYGYTF.

This clonotype has ten or more counts. The chain employs TRBV28 and TRBJ1-6, with D possibly TRBD1 on 6 matching bases. Germline lookup yields CDR1 MDHEN and CDR2 SYDVKM. The CDR3 spans 16 residues. Trimming pared 4 bases from V and 7 bases from J, leaving 17 bases between. This CDR3 reads CASSYANTGWNSPLHF. In DNA form, the CDR3 reads TGTGCCAGCAGTTATGCTAACACAGGGTGGAATTCACCCCTCCACTTT.

This clonotype was recorded at least ten times. The chain uses TRBV9 and TRBJ2-1; TRBD2 aligns across 13 bases. The CDR3 sequence is 15 residues long. CDR1 and CDR2 (germline): SGDLS, YYNGEE. The V and J ends lost 2 bases and 8 bases, in that order; junction bases with no gene match: 4. CDR3 nucleotide sequence: TGTGCCAGCAGCGTCTTCGGGACTAGCGGGGATGAGCAGTTCTTC. As protein: CASSVFGTSGDEQFF.